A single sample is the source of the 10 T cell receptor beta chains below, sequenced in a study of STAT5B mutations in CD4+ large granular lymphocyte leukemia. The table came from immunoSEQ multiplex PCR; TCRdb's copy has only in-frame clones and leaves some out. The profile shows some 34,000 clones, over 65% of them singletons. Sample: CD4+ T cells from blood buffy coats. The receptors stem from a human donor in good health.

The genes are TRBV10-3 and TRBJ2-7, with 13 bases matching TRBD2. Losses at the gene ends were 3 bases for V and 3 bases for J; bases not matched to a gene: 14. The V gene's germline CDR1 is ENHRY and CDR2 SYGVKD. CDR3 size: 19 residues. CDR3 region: CAISDPAGLAGDSFYEQYF. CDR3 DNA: TGTGCCATCAGTGATCCTGCTGGACTAGCGGGGGACTCCTTCTACGAGCAGTACTTC.

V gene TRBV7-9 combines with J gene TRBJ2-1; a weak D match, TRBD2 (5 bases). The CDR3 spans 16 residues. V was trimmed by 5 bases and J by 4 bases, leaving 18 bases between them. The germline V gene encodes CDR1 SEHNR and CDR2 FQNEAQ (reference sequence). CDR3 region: CASSRRGAVGYNEQFF. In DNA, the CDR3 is TGTGCCAGCAGCCGCCGTGGAGCGGTCGGGTACAATGAGCAGTTCTTC.

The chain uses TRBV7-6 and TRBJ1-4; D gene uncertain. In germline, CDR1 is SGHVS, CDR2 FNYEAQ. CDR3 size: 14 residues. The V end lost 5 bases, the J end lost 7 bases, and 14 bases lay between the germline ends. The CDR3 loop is CASSQTTSSEKLFF. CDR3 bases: TGTGCCAGCAGCCAAACAACTAGTAGTGAAAAACTGTTTTTT.

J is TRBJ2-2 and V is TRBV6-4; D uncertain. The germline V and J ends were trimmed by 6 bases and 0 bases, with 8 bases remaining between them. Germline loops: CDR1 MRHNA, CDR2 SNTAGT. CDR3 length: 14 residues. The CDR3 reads CASRHDANTGELFF. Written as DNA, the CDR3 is TGTGCCAGCAGACATGACGCGAACACCGGGGAGCTGTTTTTT.

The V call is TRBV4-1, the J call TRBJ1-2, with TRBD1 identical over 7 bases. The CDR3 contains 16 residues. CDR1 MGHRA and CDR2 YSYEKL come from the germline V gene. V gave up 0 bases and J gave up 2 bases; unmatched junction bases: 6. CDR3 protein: CASSQEGGGRNYGYTF. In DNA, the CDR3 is TGCGCCAGCAGCCAAGAGGGAGGGGGCAGGAACTATGGCTACACCTTC.

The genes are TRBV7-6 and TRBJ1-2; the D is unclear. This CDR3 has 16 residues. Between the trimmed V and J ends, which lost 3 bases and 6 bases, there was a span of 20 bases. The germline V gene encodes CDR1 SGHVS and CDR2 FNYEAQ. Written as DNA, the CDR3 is TGTGCCAGCAGCTTCAACCCAGGCTTATCGGGCCATGGCTACACCTTC. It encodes CASSFNPGLSGHGYTF. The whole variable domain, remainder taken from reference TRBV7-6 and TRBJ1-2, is GAGVSQSPRYKVTKRGQDVALRCDPISGHVSLYWYRQALGQGPEFLTYFNYEAQQDKSGLPNDRFSAERPEGSISTLTIQRTEQRDSAMYRCASSFNPGLSGHGYTFGSGTRLTVV.

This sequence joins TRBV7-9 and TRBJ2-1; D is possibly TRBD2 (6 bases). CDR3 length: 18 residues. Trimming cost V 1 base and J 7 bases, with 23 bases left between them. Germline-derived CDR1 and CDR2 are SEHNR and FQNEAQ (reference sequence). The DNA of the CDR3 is TGTGCCAGCAGCTTAGTGTTTTTTGGCGGGACTGCCCCAAATGAGCAGTTCTTC. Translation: CASSLVFFGGTAPNEQFF.

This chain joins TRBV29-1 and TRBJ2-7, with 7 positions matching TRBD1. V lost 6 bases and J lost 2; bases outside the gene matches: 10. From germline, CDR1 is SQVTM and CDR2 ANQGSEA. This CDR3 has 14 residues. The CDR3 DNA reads TGCAGCGTCGTCGACAGGGTGACGACCTACGAGCAGTACTTC. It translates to CSVVDRVTTYEQYF.

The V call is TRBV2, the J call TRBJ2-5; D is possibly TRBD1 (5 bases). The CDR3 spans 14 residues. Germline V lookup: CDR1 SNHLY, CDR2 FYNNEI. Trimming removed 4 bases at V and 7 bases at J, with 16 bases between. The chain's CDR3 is CASSGLRGQATQYF. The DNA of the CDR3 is TGTGCCAGCAGTGGCTTAAGGGGCCAGGCGACCCAGTACTTC.

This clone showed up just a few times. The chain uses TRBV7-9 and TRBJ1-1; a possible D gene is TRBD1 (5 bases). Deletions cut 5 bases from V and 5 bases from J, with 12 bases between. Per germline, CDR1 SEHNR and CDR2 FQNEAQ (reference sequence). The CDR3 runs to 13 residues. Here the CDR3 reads CASSRGISTEAFF. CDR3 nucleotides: TGTGCCAGCAGCCGGGGGATTAGTACTGAAGCTTTCTTT.